These 21 T cell receptor beta chains originate from one sample sequenced in a study of prognosis after radiotherapy for stage I lung cancer. The study amplified the TCR beta CDR3 region from genomic DNA. This amplification was carried out by two rounds of multiplex PCR. Round-one PCR had primers specific to each TRBV and TRBJ gene. TCRdb re-called the multiplex PCR reads with MiXCR, one entry per CDR3 protein. In the table there are over 14,000 distinct CDR3 sequences, 31% of which are singletons. This specimen consisted of PBMCs, obtained before or after stereotactic body radiation therapy (not recorded which). The receptors stem from a donor older than 45 with non-small cell lung cancer.

By share of the sample, this clonotype is medium-sized. Here the CDR3 DNA reads TGTGCCAGCAGCGGTTCGTTGGACTCCGCTGGAAACACCATATATTTT. Translated, it gives CASSGSLDSAGNTIYF. The V call is TRBV6-1, the J call TRBJ1-3; no firm D call. The CDR3 is 16 amino acids. Germline V gives CDR1 MNHNS, CDR2 SASEGT. Trimming shortened V by 6 bases and J by 2 bases, and 17 bases separated the two germline ends.

About this clonotype: With only one base between it and a far larger clone, this is likely a read error. The chain has TRBV27 and TRBJ2-4; the match to TRBD1 covers 9 bases. The J call may not be correct, given that the DNA end is closer to TRBJ1-2. The CDR3 runs to 14 residues. Germline loops: CDR1 MNHEY, CDR2 SMNVEV (reference sequence). The CDR3 is CASSGTGSFYVYTF. Written as DNA, the CDR3 is TGTGCCAGCAGCGGGACAGGGTCTTTTTATGTCTACACCTTC.

The chain employs TRBV19 and TRBJ1-2; 10 bases are shared with TRBD1. CDR1 is LNHDA, CDR2 SQIVND, per germline (reference sequence). CDR3 length: 14 amino acids. Trimming at V came to 6 bases and at J to 4 bases, leaving 5 bases not matched to a gene. The CDR3, as DNA: TGTGCCAGTAGGATGGGGACAGGGGTCTATGGCTACACCTTC. Protein sequence: CASRMGTGVYGYTF.

Concerning this clonotype: A far larger clone differs by one base, so this is likely a read error. The chain employs TRBV6-9 and TRBJ1-6; perhaps TRBD1 as D (5 bases). The germline V gene has CDR1 MNHGY and CDR2 SVAAGI. The ends were cut back, 3 bases at V and 11 bases at J, with 11 bases in the middle. The length of the CDR3 is 13 residues. The CDR3 sequence: CASSYGGGAPLHF. The CDR3 DNA sequence: TGTGCCAGCAGTTACGGTGGGGGTGCACCCCTCCACTTT.

In its sample, this clonotype was seen many times. The rearrangement uses TRBV20-1 and TRBJ1-2; no firm D call. Germline V gene data show CDR1 as DFQATT and CDR2 as SNEGSKA (reference sequence). The CDR3 loop spans 16 amino acids. V was shortened by 2 bases and J by 7 bases, with 23 bases between the two germline ends. CDR3 coding DNA: TGCAGTGCTAGACCCCCCGCGTATAGTCGGGGTTTTGGCTACACCTTC. As protein: CSARPPAYSRGFGYTF.

This clonotype was seen ten or more times. The chain joins TRBV18 to TRBJ1-2; D call uncertain. Per germline, CDR1 KGHSH and CDR2 LQKENI. CDR3 size: 14 residues. Deletions cut 2 bases from V and 2 bases from J, with 9 bases between. The DNA for the CDR3 is TGTGCCAGCTCACCAGGGATAGGGAACTATGGCTACACCTTC. Its protein product is CASSPGIGNYGYTF.

Points on this clonotype: A far larger clone is a single base away, which makes a read error likely. The V and J genes are TRBV20-1 and TRBJ2-7, with a weak D call TRBD1 (5 bases). Near its end, the DNA agrees better with TRBJ2-1, so the J call may be wrong. In germline, CDR1 is DFQATT, CDR2 SNEGSKA (reference sequence). The CDR3 has 11 residues. DNA for the CDR3: TGCAGTGCCAGGGTACTACCTGAGCAGTTCTTC. Protein: CSARVLPEQFF.

This clonotype has at least ten counts. The rearrangement links TRBV10-2 to TRBJ2-7, with a tentative D call TRBD1 (5 bases). The germline V and J ends were trimmed by 7 bases and 6 bases, with 16 bases remaining between them. Germline lookup yields CDR1 WSHSY and CDR2 SAAADI. This CDR3 has 13 residues. CDR3 loop: CASNRGSRGEQYF. The CDR3 DNA sequence: TGCGCCAGCAATAGGGGTAGCCGAGGCGAGCAGTACTTC.

With respect to this clonotype: A far larger clone is off by one base, so a read error is likely. The chain couples TRBV19 to TRBJ2-5, with D possibly TRBD1 on 5 matching bases. The J call could be wrong; TRBJ2-4 is a better fit for the DNA end. CDR1 is LNHDA, CDR2 SQIVND, per germline (reference sequence). This CDR3 is built from 16 residues. The CDR3 DNA is TGTGCCAGTAGTGTTGGGGCAGGCCGAGCCAAAAACATTCAGTACTTC. Translating it yields CASSVGAGRAKNIQYF.

Regarding this clonotype: A far larger clone is a single base away, which makes a read error likely. The CDR3 spells CASSHDERGRYGYSF. The CDR3 DNA follows: TGTGCCAGCAGCCATGACGAGAGGGGGCGTTATGGCTACAGCTTC. The chain links TRBV7-2 to TRBJ1-2; 7 bases line up with TRBD1. The CDR3 is made up of 15 amino acids. CDR1 SGHTA and CDR2 FQGNSA come from the germline V gene.

The chain uses TRBV7-9 and TRBJ2-1; TRBD1 or TRBD2 may be the D gene (5 bases each). Trimming removed 5 bases from V and 5 bases from J, with 16 bases in between. This CDR3 has 15 residues. The germline V gene encodes CDR1 SEHNR and CDR2 FQNEAQ (reference sequence). The CDR3 DNA reads TGTGCCAGCAGCCCCGGGACCATTCTCGACAATGAGCAGTTCTTC. This sequence encodes CASSPGTILDNEQFF.

This clonotype was counted many times. The chain couples TRBV10-2 to TRBJ1-4; D gene uncertain. V shed 0 bases and J shed 1 base, with 9 bases lying between them. The CDR3 extends over 16 amino acids. Germline CDR1 reads WSHSY; CDR2 reads SAAADI. The CDR3 here is CASSESVVGTNEKLFF. The CDR3 DNA follows: TGCGCCAGCAGTGAGTCGGTTGTGGGAACTAATGAAAAACTGTTTTTT.

As for this clonotype: A single base is all that separates this from a far larger clone, so a read error is likely. The V gene is TRBV6-9, the J gene TRBJ2-5; D is ambiguous. This CDR3 region has 13 residues. From germline, CDR1 is MNHGY and CDR2 SVAAGI. The CDR3 is CASSYSYEETRYF. CDR3 coding DNA: TGTGCCAGCAGTTACTCATACGAGGAGACCCGGTACTTC.

The chain is built from TRBV9 and TRBJ1-5; D unresolved. The V gene's germline CDR1 is SGDLS and CDR2 YYNGEE. The CDR3 totals 15 residues. Between the trimmed V and J ends, which lost 5 bases and 5 bases, there was a span of 17 bases. As DNA, the CDR3 is TGTGCCAGCAGAGGGCCCGGACTTTTCGATCAGCCCCAGCATTTT. Translated, it gives CASRGPGLFDQPQHF.

The rearrangement links TRBV27 to TRBJ1-6, with a possible D match to TRBD1 (5 bases). The germline V and J ends were trimmed by 9 bases and 7 bases, with 10 bases remaining between them. This CDR3 is built from 12 residues. Germline V gene lookup returns CDR1 MNHEY and CDR2 SMNVEV (reference sequence). The DNA of the CDR3 is TGTGCCAGTTCCCGACAGAATTCACCCCTCCACTTT. Encoded protein: CASSRQNSPLHF.

This clonotype came up many times. The CDR3 bases are TGTGCCAGCAGTTTACAGGGTGGGCAGCCCCAGCATTTT. Protein product: CASSLQGGQPQHF. The chain has TRBV28 and TRBJ1-5, with D perhaps matching TRBD1 (5 bases). The CDR3 has 13 residues. Trimming pared 2 bases from V and 7 bases from J, leaving 9 bases between. Germline loops: CDR1 MDHEN, CDR2 SYDVKM.

This clonotype was picked up many times. This chain uses TRBV6-1 with TRBJ1-1; no definite D call. This CDR3 is built from 14 residues. The germline V gene has CDR1 MNHNS and CDR2 SASEGT. V was pared by 8 bases and J by 2 bases, with 15 bases between. The CDR3 bases are TGTGCCAGCCGGGGTAGGGCTAAAAACACTGAAGCTTTCTTT. This encodes CASRGRAKNTEAFF.

On this clonotype: The junction departs from the called germline gene at one end, perhaps through a read error. This sequence joins TRBV6-2 or TRBV6-3 and TRBJ2-1; D is perhaps TRBD2 (6 bases). In germline, CDR1 is MNHEY, CDR2 SVGEGT. The CDR3 length is 15 residues. The CDR3 bases are TGTGCCAGCAGCGTCTTGTCGGGAGTGAGCAATGAGAAGTTCTTC. It translates to CASSVLSGVSNEKFF.

This clonotype was found many times. The J gene is TRBJ1-2, the V gene TRBV18; tentative D call: TRBD1 (6 bases). The CDR3 has 17 residues. Germline V gene sequence: CDR1 KGHSH, CDR2 LQKENI. V gave up 0 bases and J gave up 7 bases, with 21 bases separating them. CDR3: CASSPPFHGGPGGGYTF. The CDR3 coding sequence is TGTGCCAGCTCACCACCGTTTCACGGGGGCCCGGGAGGTGGCTACACCTTC.

This clonotype appeared many times. The DNA of the CDR3 is TGTGCCAGTAGCATTAGCGGGTCCTTAAATGAGCAGTTCTTC. Protein: CASSISGSLNEQFF. The gene calls are TRBV19 and TRBJ2-1, with TRBD2 matching 7 bases. Germline CDR1 reads LNHDA; CDR2 reads SQIVND (reference sequence). After removal of 6 bases from V and 7 bases from J, the junction contained 9 bases not matched to a gene. The CDR3 length is 14 residues.

Ten or more counts support this clonotype. The genes are TRBV20-1 and TRBJ1-5, with no clear D. The V gene lost 1 base and the J gene lost 5 bases, with 9 bases spanning the gap. In germline, CDR1 is DFQATT, CDR2 SNEGSKA (reference sequence). This CDR3 contains 13 residues. The CDR3 here is CSARGGFDQPQHF. CDR3 in DNA: TGCAGTGCTAGAGGGGGTTTCGATCAGCCCCAGCATTTT.